This T cell receptor beta chain originates from a study of technical replicates of blood from a few donors. The data were produced by immunoSEQ multiplex PCR, yet TCRdb's version contains in-frame clones alone and is incomplete. The sample shows under 95,000 clones, approximately 94% of them seen only once. This sequence originates from a human donor in good health. Sequenced sample: T cells isolated from PBMCs.

CDR3 sequence reads: CASSARLARTGELFF. Here the CDR3 DNA reads TGTGCCAGCAGTGCCCGACTAGCCCGGACCGGGGAGCTGTTTTTT. This rearrangement joins TRBV6-1 to TRBJ2-2; 7 bases fit TRBD2. The CDR3 extends over 15 amino acids. Germline CDR1 MNHNS, CDR2 SASEGT. V shed 4 bases, J shed 5 bases, and the junction held 7 bases outside the gene matches.